A selection of T cell receptor beta chains follows, all from one sample in a study of graft-versus-host responses after intestinal transplantation. Generated by immunoSEQ multiplex PCR, the TCRdb table keeps only in-frame clones and is missing some. The table lists over 70,000 clones, almost 90% of them singletons, with roughly 4% in the top ten. No antigen is known for these receptors. Sample: unstimulated CD8+ T cells sorted from spleen or lymph node cells, taken before transplant. These receptors were taken from a human donor who was the organ donor for an intestinal transplant. The CDR3 runs from the conserved cysteine through the conserved F or W. For some rows the clone size is stated as once, few or many, or as a class when expanded; others skip it.

V	size	J	CDR3
TRBV27	.	TRBJ1-5	CASSSTGTRNQPQHF
TRBV28	.	TRBJ1-2	CASSLSGQMDGYTF
TRBV28	.	TRBJ1-5	CASSPETGVNQPQHF
TRBV4-1	.	TRBJ2-2	CASSQEGASGKTGELFF
TRBV27	.	TRBJ2-2	CASSFYSPNTGELFF
TRBV28	.	TRBJ1-1	CASSWGLEAFF
TRBV27	.	TRBJ2-5	CASSLSGKETQYF
TRBV28	.	TRBJ2-1	CASSPTGTGWDEQFF
TRBV7-9	.	TRBJ2-5	CASSNRQGPETQYF
TRBV27	once	TRBJ2-5	CASSLSGGHQETQYF
TRBV4-2	.	TRBJ1-1	CASSHLFREGRTEAFF
TRBV7-8	.	TRBJ2-3	CASSFRTGAAGTDTQYF
TRBV6-1	.	TRBJ2-1	CASSVGTSGGSYNEQFF
TRBV27	.	TRBJ2-1	CASSPRLAGGQVGFF
TRBV29-1	.	TRBJ2-1	CSGRGGVNEQFF
TRBV11-2	once	TRBJ2-4	CASSSGLAKNIQYF
TRBV5-6	once	TRBJ2-2	CASSLGTEITGELFF
TRBV28	.	TRBJ1-5	CASSLRTGYSNQPQHF